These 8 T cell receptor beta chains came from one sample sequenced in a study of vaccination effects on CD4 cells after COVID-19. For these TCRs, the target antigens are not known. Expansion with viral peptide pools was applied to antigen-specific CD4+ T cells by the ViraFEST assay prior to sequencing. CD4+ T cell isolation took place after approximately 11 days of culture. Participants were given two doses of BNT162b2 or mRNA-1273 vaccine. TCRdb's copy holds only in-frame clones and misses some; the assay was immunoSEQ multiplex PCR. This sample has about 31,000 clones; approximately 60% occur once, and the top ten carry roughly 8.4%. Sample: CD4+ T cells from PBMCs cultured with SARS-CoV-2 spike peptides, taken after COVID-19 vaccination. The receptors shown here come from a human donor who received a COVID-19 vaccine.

The CDR3 loop is CASSIENTEAFF. CDR3 sequence (DNA): TGTGCCAGTAGTATTGAAAACACTGAAGCTTTCTTT. The chain is built from TRBV19 and TRBJ1-1, with D uncertain. The germline CDR1 and CDR2 sequences are LNHDA and SQIVND (reference sequence). The CDR3 has 12 amino acids. Trimming took 3 bases from V and 2 from J, leaving 4 bases between them.

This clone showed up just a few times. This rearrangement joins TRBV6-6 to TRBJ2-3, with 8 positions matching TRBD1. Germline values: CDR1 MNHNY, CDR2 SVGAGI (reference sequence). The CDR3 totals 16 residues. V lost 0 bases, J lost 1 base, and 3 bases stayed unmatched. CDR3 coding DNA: TGTGCCAGCAGTTACTCTCAGGGGGCGGGCACAGATACGCAGTATTTT. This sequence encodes CASSYSQGAGTDTQYF.

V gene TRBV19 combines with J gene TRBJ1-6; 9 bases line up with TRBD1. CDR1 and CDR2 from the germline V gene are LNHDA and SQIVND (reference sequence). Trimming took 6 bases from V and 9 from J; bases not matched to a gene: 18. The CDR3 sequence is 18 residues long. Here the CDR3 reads CASRLSRVQPGQGSPLHF. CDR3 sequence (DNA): TGTGCCAGTAGGCTTTCTAGGGTGCAACCGGGACAGGGTTCACCCCTCCACTTT.

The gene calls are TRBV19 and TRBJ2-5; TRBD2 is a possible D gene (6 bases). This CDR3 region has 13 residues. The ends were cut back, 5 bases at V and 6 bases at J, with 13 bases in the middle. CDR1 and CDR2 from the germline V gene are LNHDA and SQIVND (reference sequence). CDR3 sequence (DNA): TGTGCCAGTAGTGATCGGGAGCGGCAGACCCAGTACTTC. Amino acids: CASSDRERQTQYF.

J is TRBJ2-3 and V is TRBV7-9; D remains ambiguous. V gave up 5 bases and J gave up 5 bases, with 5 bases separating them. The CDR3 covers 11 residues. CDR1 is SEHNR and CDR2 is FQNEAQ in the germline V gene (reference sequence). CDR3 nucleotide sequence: TGTGCCAGCAGCCAACTAGATACGCAGTATTTT. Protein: CASSQLDTQYF.

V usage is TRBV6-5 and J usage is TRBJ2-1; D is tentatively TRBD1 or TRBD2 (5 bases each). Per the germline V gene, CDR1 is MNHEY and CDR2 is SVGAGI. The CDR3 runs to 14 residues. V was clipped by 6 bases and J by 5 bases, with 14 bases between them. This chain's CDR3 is CASRGGTNHNEQFF. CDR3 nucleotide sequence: TGTGCCAGCAGGGGTGGGACCAACCACAATGAGCAGTTCTTC.

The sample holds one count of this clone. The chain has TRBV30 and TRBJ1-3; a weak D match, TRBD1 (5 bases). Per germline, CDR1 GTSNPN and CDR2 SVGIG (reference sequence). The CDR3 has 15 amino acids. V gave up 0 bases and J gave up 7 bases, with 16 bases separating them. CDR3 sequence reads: CAWSVGDLGANTIYF. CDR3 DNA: TGTGCCTGGAGTGTGGGGGACTTAGGGGCCAACACCATATATTTT.

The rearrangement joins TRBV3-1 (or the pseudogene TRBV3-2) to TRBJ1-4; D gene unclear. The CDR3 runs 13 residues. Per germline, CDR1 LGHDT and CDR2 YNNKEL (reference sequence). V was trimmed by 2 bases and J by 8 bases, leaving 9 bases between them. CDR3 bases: TGTGCCAGCAGCCAAAGGACGGGGGAAAAACTGTTTTTT. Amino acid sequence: CASSQRTGEKLFF.